These T cell receptor beta chains were read from a single sample in a study of radiotherapy plus CTLA-4 blockade in lung cancer. The table came from immunoSEQ multiplex PCR; TCRdb's copy has only in-frame clones and leaves some out. The sample has 85,000 to 95,000 clones, about four fifths seen once. The sequenced sample was peripheral blood, obtained from a patient treated with radiotherapy plus ipilimumab. These receptors all stem from a human donor with non-small cell lung cancer that progressed on radiotherapy plus ipilimumab. The CDR3 runs from the conserved cysteine through the conserved F or W. D genes are given only for firm matches. Not all rows give a size; the values are once, few, many and, for expanded clones, a class.

clone size | CDR3 length | J gene | D gene | V gene | CDR3 protein | CDR3 DNA
- | 14 | TRBJ2-2 | - | TRBV29-1 | CSVPQGFGTGELFF | TGCAGCGTCCCTCAGGGGTTTGGGACCGGGGAGCTGTTTTTT
- | 14 | TRBJ2-3 | TRBD1 | TRBV6-4 | CASSPTGGTDTQYF | TGTGCCAGCAGTCCGACAGGGGGCACAGATACGCAGTATTTT
- | 17 | TRBJ2-1 | - | TRBV4-1 | CASSQQALSRRLHEQFF | TGCGCCAGCAGCCAACAGGCGTTGTCGCGCCGCCTCCATGAGCAGTTCTTC
once | 14 | TRBJ1-2 | - | TRBV28 | CASSLRGGRQGYTF | TGTGCCAGCAGTTTGAGGGGGGGCAGACAGGGCTACACCTTC
- | 14 | TRBJ2-1 | - | TRBV11-3 | CASSHGLLGVEQFF | TGTGCCAGCAGTCACGGACTGTTAGGTGTTGAGCAGTTCTTC
- | 14 | TRBJ2-1 | - | TRBV5-6 | CASSFGGSYNEQFF | TGTGCCAGCAGCTTTGGCGGGTCCTACAATGAGCAGTTCTTC
- | 16 | TRBJ2-3 | - | TRBV4-2 | CASSQGAGTSTDTQYF | TGTGCCAGCAGCCAAGGGGCCGGGACTAGCACAGATACGCAGTATTTT
- | 15 | TRBJ2-3 | - | TRBV10-1 | CASSENPGVSDTQYF | TGCGCCAGCAGTGAGAATCCGGGTGTGTCGGATACGCAGTATTTT
- | 15 | TRBJ2-3 | - | TRBV28 | CASSPRWDSTDTQYF | TGTGCCAGCAGTCCGCGATGGGACAGCACAGATACGCAGTATTTT
- | 14 | TRBJ2-1 | - | TRBV15 | CATSRDRVPNEQFF | TGTGCCACCAGCAGAGATCGGGTTCCCAATGAGCAGTTCTTC
once | 16 | TRBJ1-4 | TRBD1 | TRBV15 | CATSRDRGLTNEKLFF | TGTGCCACCAGTCGTGACAGGGGTTTAACTAATGAAAAACTGTTTTTT
- | 12 | TRBJ1-1 | - | TRBV5-4 | CASSHPNTEAFF | TGTGCCAGCTCCCACCCAAACACTGAAGCTTTCTTT
- | 11 | TRBJ2-7 | - | TRBV18 | CASSPAREQYF | TGTGCCAGCTCACCAGCCCGCGAGCAGTACTTC
- | 19 | TRBJ2-1 | - | TRBV9 | CASSVEDTGLATYRNEQFF | TGTGCCAGCAGCGTAGAAGACACAGGTTTGGCGACTTATAGGAATGAGCAGTTCTTC
once | 15 | TRBJ2-5 | - | TRBV7-9 | CASSPSWGYQETQYF | TGTGCCAGCAGCCCATCATGGGGTTACCAAGAGACCCAGTACTTC
- | 15 | TRBJ2-2 | - | TRBV15 | CATSRETGSTGELFF | TGTGCCACCAGCAGAGAGACTGGCTCTACCGGGGAGCTGTTTTTT
- | 15 | TRBJ1-1 | TRBD1 | TRBV6-6 | CASSSPGTENTEAFF | TGTGCCAGCAGTTCCCCCGGGACAGAGAACACTGAAGCTTTCTTT
once | 15 | TRBJ2-3 | - | TRBV4-1 | CASSPWDRGTDTQYF | TGCGCCAGCAGCCCCTGGGACCGAGGGACAGATACGCAGTATTTT
- | 17 | TRBJ2-2 | TRBD1 | TRBV5-4 | CASSYRKTGVGTGELFF | TGTGCCAGCAGCTACCGGAAGACAGGGGTCGGCACCGGGGAGCTGTTTTTT
- | 14 | TRBJ2-2 | - | TRBV11-3 | CASSLEGVGGELFF | TGTGCCAGCAGCTTAGAGGGCGTCGGCGGGGAGCTGTTTTTT
few | 18 | TRBJ2-6 | - | TRBV21-1 | CASRQGSATGSGANVLTF | TGTGCCAGCAGACAGGGTTCGGCAACTGGTTCTGGGGCCAACGTCCTGACTTTC
few | 17 | TRBJ2-6 | TRBD2 | TRBV11-2 | CASSSGTSGRAVNVLTF | TGTGCCAGCAGCTCCGGGACTAGCGGGAGGGCCGTCAACGTCCTGACTTTC
- | 14 | TRBJ1-5 | - | TRBV12-5 | CASGLGRGGQPQHF | TGTGCTAGTGGTTTGGGCAGGGGTGGTCAGCCCCAGCATTTT
- | 14 | TRBJ2-3 | - | TRBV27 | CASSRNIGADTQYF | TGTGCCAGCAGCCGCAACATCGGGGCAGATACGCAGTATTTT
- | 14 | TRBJ1-6 | TRBD1 | TRBV18 | CASSRGQGNSPLHF | TGTGCCAGCTCAAGGGGACAGGGTAATTCACCCCTCCACTTT
- | 14 | TRBJ2-3 | - | TRBV7-9 | CASSLSTSTDTQYF | TGTGCCAGCAGCTTGTCTACTAGCACAGATACGCAGTATTTT
once | 14 | TRBJ1-5 | - | TRBV5-1 | CASSLGTTNQPQHF | TGCGCCAGCAGCTTGGGGACAACTAATCAGCCCCAGCATTTT
- | 15 | TRBJ1-1 | - | TRBV19 | CASSITGIENTEAFF | TGTGCCAGTAGTATAACAGGGATAGAGAACACTGAAGCTTTCTTT
- | 19 | TRBJ2-1 | - | TRBV6-1 | CASSDPPLEQVSSYNEQFF | TGTGCCAGCAGTGACCCACCCTTGGAGCAGGTTAGCTCCTACAATGAGCAGTTCTTC
once | 13 | TRBJ2-5 | - | TRBV28 | CASSVPAWETQYF | TGTGCCAGCAGTGTTCCCGCGTGGGAGACCCAGTACTTC
once | 15 | TRBJ2-3 | - | TRBV7-2 | CASSLSGSSKDTQYF | TGTGCCAGCAGCTTAAGCGGGTCCTCAAAAGATACGCAGTATTTT
- | 13 | TRBJ2-1 | - | TRBV27 | CASSPWGDNEQFF | TGTGCCAGCAGTCCCTGGGGTGACAATGAGCAGTTCTTC
- | 14 | TRBJ1-2 | - | TRBV4-1 | CASSPSPDYYGYTF | TGCGCCAGCAGCCCCTCGCCAGATTACTATGGCTACACCTTC
- | 15 | TRBJ2-2 | - | TRBV12-5 | CASGLGTGGAGELFF | TGTGCTAGTGGTTTGGGGACAGGCGGGGCCGGGGAGCTGTTTTTT
once | 15 | TRBJ2-7 | - | TRBV11-2 | CASSLSTGGAYEQYF | TGTGCCAGCAGCTTATCGACTGGCGGAGCCTACGAGCAGTACTTC
few | 17 | TRBJ2-1 | TRBD2 | TRBV9 | CASSVATSLAGRGEQFF | TGTGCCAGCAGCGTAGCTACAAGTCTAGCGGGACGGGGGGAGCAGTTCTTC
- | 17 | TRBJ1-5 | - | TRBV2 | CASSEGRAHEGNQPQHF | TGTGCCAGCAGTGAAGGCAGGGCCCATGAAGGCAATCAGCCCCAGCATTTT
- | 15 | TRBJ1-3 | TRBD1 | TRBV2 | CASLTGGFSGNTIYF | TGTGCCAGTCTTACAGGGGGTTTCTCTGGAAACACCATATATTTT
- | 13 | TRBJ1-1 | - | TRBV7-2 | CASSESRDTEAFF | TGTGCCAGCAGCGAGTCAAGGGACACTGAAGCTTTCTTT
- | 15 | TRBJ2-3 | TRBD2 | TRBV27 | CASSQLAGGTDTQYF | TGTGCCAGCAGTCAACTAGCGGGGGGCACAGATACGCAGTATTTT
- | 14 | TRBJ2-3 | TRBD1 | TRBV28 | CASSRTGATDTQYF | TGTGCCAGCAGTCGGACAGGGGCCACAGATACGCAGTATTTT
- | 12 | TRBJ2-2 | - | TRBV2 | CASSGETGELFF | TGTGCCAGCAGCGGTGAAACCGGGGAGCTGTTTTTT
- | 13 | TRBJ1-1 | - | TRBV7-3 | CASSLDRNYEAFF | TGTGCCAGCAGCTTAGATAGGAACTATGAAGCTTTCTTT
- | 16 | TRBJ2-2 | TRBD2 | TRBV10-2 | CASSARTSGNTGELFF | TGCGCCAGCAGTGCGAGGACTAGCGGTAACACCGGGGAGCTGTTTTTT